These 23 T cell receptor beta chains were all obtained from the same sample, sequenced in a study of T cell responses to AZD1222 COVID-19 vaccine. Clones were sequenced by immunoSEQ multiplex PCR, and TCRdb holds only the in-frame ones, with some missing. This table holds 95,000 to 150,000 clones, 85% to 95% found once. The sample here was peripheral blood, taken on day 0 of AZD1222 vaccination. These receptors all stem from an adult in good health.

The rearrangement uses TRBV5-6 and TRBJ1-6; perhaps TRBD1 as D (5 bases). V gave up 1 base and J gave up 7 bases, with 9 bases separating them. Germline loops: CDR1 SGHDT, CDR2 YYEEEE. The CDR3 runs 14 residues. This chain's CDR3 is CASSLLGRNSPLHF. DNA for the CDR3: TGTGCCAGCAGCTTGTTGGGGCGAAATTCACCCCTCCACTTT.

The CDR3 bases are TGTGCCAGCAGTTACGGACAGGGTCGTCAGCCCCAGCATTTT. Protein sequence: CASSYGQGRQPQHF. The chain uses TRBV6-2 or TRBV6-3 and TRBJ1-5, with 8 positions matching TRBD1. Germline loops: CDR1 MNHEY, CDR2 SVGEGT. J lost 6 bases, V lost 2 bases, and 3 bases had no gene match. The CDR3 consists of 14 residues.

The rearrangement links TRBV19 to TRBJ1-1, with 11 positions matching TRBD1. The V gene end was trimmed by 6 bases and the J gene end by 8 bases; junction bases not matched to a gene: 8. Germline assignment: CDR1 LNHDA and CDR2 SQIVND (reference sequence). The length of the CDR3 is 14 residues. The CDR3 DNA reads as TGTGCCAGTAGCTTGAGGGGACAGGGGGAGGAAGCTTTCTTT. Its translation is CASSLRGQGEEAFF.

This chain connects TRBV6-2 or TRBV6-3 to TRBJ1-2; 7 nucleotides line up with TRBD1. The germline gives CDR1 MNHEY, CDR2 SVGEGT. The CDR3 totals 14 residues. V lost 4 bases and J lost 8; bases outside the gene matches: 10. Written as DNA, the CDR3 is TGTGCCAGCAGTTCCGACTCGACAGGGCCAGGCTACACCTTC. This translates into CASSSDSTGPGYTF.

A single count supports this clone. The V and J genes are TRBV10-1 and TRBJ2-7, with D tentatively TRBD2 (6 bases). The CDR3 contains 12 residues. Trimming pared 11 bases from V and 1 base from J, leaving 12 bases between. CDR1 and CDR2 (germline): WNHNN, SYGVQD (reference sequence). DNA of the CDR3: TGCGCCCAGAATGGGGGGTCCTACGAGCAGTACGTC. It encodes CAQNGGSYEQYV.

The genes are TRBV18 and TRBJ1-1, with D possibly matching TRBD1 (5 bases). This CDR3 region has 14 residues. V lost 2 bases to trimming and J lost 5 bases, with 12 bases between them. Germline lookup yields CDR1 KGHSH and CDR2 LQKENI. DNA for the CDR3: TGTGCCAGCTCACCAGTAAGGGGTGGTACTGAAGCTTTCTTT. The encoded protein is CASSPVRGGTEAFF.

In its sample, this clone was seen once. As DNA, the CDR3 is TGTGCCAGCAGCCAGGCCGGGACAGGGCTTACACCCCTCCACTTT. Translated, it gives CASSQAGTGLTPLHF. The rearrangement uses TRBV16 and TRBJ1-6; 9 nucleotides align to TRBD1. Germline V gene lookup returns CDR1 KGHSY and CDR2 FQNENV. The CDR3 extends over 15 amino acids. J lost 11 bases, V lost 3 bases, and 8 bases had no gene match.

The count of this clone is one. V is TRBV11-2 and J is TRBJ2-2, with TRBD2 matching 11 bases. Germline trimming cut 5 bases from V and 0 bases from J; bases unmatched to any gene: 8. The CDR3 sequence is 18 residues long. Germline loops: CDR1 SGHAT, CDR2 FQNNGV. The DNA of the CDR3 is TGTGCCAGCAGCCCCCTCCCTAGCGGGGGGACGAACACCGGGGAGCTGTTTTTT. Protein product: CASSPLPSGGTNTGELFF. Full variable domain (rest looked up from reference TRBV11-2 and TRBJ2-2): EAGVAQSPRYKIIEKRQSVAFWCNPISGHATLYWYQQILGQGPKLLIQFQNNGVVDDSQLPKDRFSAERLKGVDSTLKIQPAKLEDSAVYLCASSPLPSGGTNTGELFFGEGSRLTVL.

This chain joins TRBV4-1 and TRBJ2-5; the match to TRBD2 covers 10 bases. CDR1 is MGHRA and CDR2 is YSYEKL in the germline V gene. Trimming at V came to 4 bases and at J to 2 bases, leaving 22 bases not matched to a gene. This CDR3 is 21 amino acids long. The CDR3 reads CASSPVGERGGRTGLQETQYF. The CDR3 DNA sequence: TGCGCCAGCAGCCCCGTCGGGGAGCGGGGGGGACGGACCGGACTTCAAGAGACCCAGTACTTC.

The rearrangement uses TRBV7-9 and TRBJ2-1; 9 bases agree with TRBD2. The V gene end was trimmed by 5 bases and the J gene end by 6 bases; junction bases not matched to a gene: 8. CDR1 is SEHNR and CDR2 is FQNEAQ in the germline V gene (reference sequence). The CDR3 length is 15 residues. CDR3 sequence reads: CASSTLAGRSNEQFF. CDR3 bases: TGTGCCAGCAGCACACTAGCGGGCCGTAGCAATGAGCAGTTCTTC.

V is TRBV5-4 and J is TRBJ1-1, with TRBD1 as a possible D gene (6 bases). Germline CDR1 SGHNT, CDR2 YYREEE (reference sequence). V shed 4 bases and J shed 3 bases, with 16 bases lying between them. This CDR3 spans 15 amino acids. The DNA for the CDR3 is TGTGCCAGCAGCCCGGTGGGGGGGCTGGACACTGAAGCTTTCTTT. Protein product: CASSPVGGLDTEAFF.

The chain has TRBV3-1 (or the pseudogene TRBV3-2) and TRBJ2-2; 7 nucleotides line up with TRBD1. V lost 3 bases to trimming and J lost 4 bases; unmatched junction nucleotides: 5. Germline V gene lookup returns CDR1 LGHDT and CDR2 YNNKEL (reference sequence). The length of the CDR3 is 15 residues. CDR3 in amino acids: CASSHLDRRTGELFF. Here the CDR3 DNA reads TGTGCCAGCAGCCACTTGGACAGGCGCACCGGGGAGCTGTTTTTT.

This clone has only one observation. The chain recombines TRBV7-3 with TRBJ2-5, with 9 bases lining up with TRBD2. This CDR3 is built from 17 residues. V shed 2 bases and J 1 base; nucleotides not matched to a gene: 8. The germline V gene encodes CDR1 SGHTA and CDR2 FQGTGA. CDR3 amino acids: CASSLALAGNPQETQYF. The CDR3 bases are TGTGCCAGCAGCTTAGCACTAGCGGGCAACCCCCAAGAGACCCAGTACTTC.

This chain joins TRBV5-5 and TRBJ1-1; D is uncertain. Germline lookup yields CDR1 SGHKS and CDR2 YYEKEE (reference sequence). CDR3 length: 15 residues. Trimming removed 1 base at V and 0 bases at J, with 10 bases between. DNA for the CDR3: TGTGCCAGCAGCTTGAATACTAGACTGAACACTGAAGCTTTCTTT. The encoded protein is CASSLNTRLNTEAFF.

The chain has TRBV5-1 and TRBJ2-5; D is undetermined. The ends were cut back, 0 bases at V and 2 bases at J, with 8 bases in the middle. The CDR3 has 14 residues. Germline CDR1 reads SGHRS; CDR2 reads YFSETQ. CDR3 sequence reads: CASSLGQKQETQYF. Written as DNA, the CDR3 is TGCGCCAGCAGCTTGGGTCAGAAGCAAGAGACCCAGTACTTC.

V usage is TRBV7-6 and J usage is TRBJ2-1; 13 bases line up with TRBD2. This CDR3 region has 16 residues. Germline V gene data show CDR1 as SGHVS and CDR2 as FNYEAQ. J gave up 7 bases and V 5 bases, and 8 bases lay outside the gene matches. The CDR3, as DNA: TGTGCCAGCAGCAAAGGGACTAGCGGGATAGGGAATGAGCAGTTCTTC. Its translation: CASSKGTSGIGNEQFF. The whole variable domain, remainder taken from reference TRBV7-6 and TRBJ2-1, is GAGVSQSPRYKVTKRGQDVALRCDPISGHVSLYWYRQALGQGPEFLTYFNYEAQQDKSGLPNDRFSAERPEGSISTLTIQRTEQRDSAMYRCASSKGTSGIGNEQFFGPGTRLTVL.

V gene TRBV7-8 combines with J gene TRBJ2-1; the match to TRBD1 covers 9 bases. This CDR3 has 19 residues. Germline trimming cut 0 bases from V and 2 bases from J; bases unmatched to any gene: 11. Germline lookup yields CDR1 SGHVS and CDR2 FQNEAQ. CDR3 protein: CASSLAWGRTGGAYNEQFF. CDR3 DNA: TGTGCCAGCAGCTTAGCGTGGGGCCGCACAGGGGGCGCCTACAATGAGCAGTTCTTC.

The genes are TRBV2 and TRBJ2-7, with a possible D match to TRBD2 (5 bases). The CDR3 consists of 17 residues. CDR1 and CDR2 from the germline V gene are SNHLY and FYNNEI. Trimming took off 3 bases at V and 0 bases at J, with 18 bases between the two ends. CDR3: CASSDGLFWENSYEQYF. DNA for the CDR3: TGTGCCAGCAGTGACGGATTATTTTGGGAGAACTCCTACGAGCAGTACTTC.

J is TRBJ2-1 and V is TRBV7-2; 8 bases align to TRBD2. V shed 6 bases, J shed 7 bases, and the junction held 11 bases outside the gene matches. There are 15 residues in the CDR3. Germline assignment: CDR1 SGHTA and CDR2 FQGNSA. DNA of the CDR3: TGTGCCAGCAGGATACCGGGGGGGCCTCATAATGAGCAGTTCTTC. Translated: CASRIPGGPHNEQFF.

The chain joins TRBV7-9 to TRBJ1-5, with a tentative D call TRBD1 (5 bases). The CDR3 is 17 residues long. CDR1 and CDR2 from the germline V gene are SEHNR and FQNEAQ (reference sequence). The V end was cut by 6 bases, the J end by 1 base, with 19 bases between. The CDR3 region is CASRHGVGAQSNQPQHF. The CDR3 nucleotides read TGTGCCAGCAGACATGGCGTCGGGGCGCAGAGCAATCAGCCCCAGCATTTT.

J is TRBJ1-2 and V is TRBV27; D unclear. The CDR3 is made up of 11 amino acids. CDR1 is MNHEY and CDR2 is SMNVEV in the germline V gene (reference sequence). Trimming took 6 bases from V and 4 from J, leaving 6 bases between them. The CDR3: CASRHAYGYTF. The CDR3 nucleotides read TGTGCCAGCAGACACGCCTATGGCTACACCTTC.

The J gene is TRBJ1-2, the V gene TRBV9; 9 nucleotides match TRBD1. Germline CDR1 SGDLS, CDR2 YYNGEE. The CDR3 is made up of 15 amino acids. Trimming cost V 3 bases and J 7 bases; bases outside gene matches: 10. Here the CDR3 reads CASSEPGQGKSGYTF. The CDR3 DNA sequence: TGTGCCAGCAGCGAACCGGGACAGGGTAAGAGTGGCTACACCTTC.

V and J are TRBV5-1 and TRBJ2-3; D is undetermined. CDR1 SGHRS and CDR2 YFSETQ come from the germline V gene. The CDR3 is 14 residues long. The ends were cut back, 2 bases at V and 2 bases at J, with 9 bases in the middle. The CDR3 region is CASSFGGSTDTQYF. CDR3 in DNA: TGCGCCAGCAGCTTCGGCGGATCCACAGATACGCAGTATTTT.